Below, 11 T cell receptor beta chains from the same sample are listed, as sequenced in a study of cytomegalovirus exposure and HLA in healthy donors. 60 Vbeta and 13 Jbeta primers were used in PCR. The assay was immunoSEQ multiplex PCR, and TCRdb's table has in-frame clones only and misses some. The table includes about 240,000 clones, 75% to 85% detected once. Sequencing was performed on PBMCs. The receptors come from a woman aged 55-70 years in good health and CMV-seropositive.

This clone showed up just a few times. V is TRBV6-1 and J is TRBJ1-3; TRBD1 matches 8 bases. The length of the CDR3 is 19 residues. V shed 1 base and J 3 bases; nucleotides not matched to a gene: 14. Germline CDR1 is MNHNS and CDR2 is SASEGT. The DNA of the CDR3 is TGTGCCAGCAGTGAAGTCACGGACAGGGTTCGGCGATTTGGAAACACCATATATTTT. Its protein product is CASSEVTDRVRRFGNTIYF.

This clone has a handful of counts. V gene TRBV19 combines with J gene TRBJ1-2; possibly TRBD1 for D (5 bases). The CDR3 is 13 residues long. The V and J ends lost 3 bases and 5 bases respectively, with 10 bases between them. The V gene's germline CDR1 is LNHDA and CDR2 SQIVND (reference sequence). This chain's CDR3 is CASSIGQEYGYTF. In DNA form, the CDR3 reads TGTGCCAGTAGTATCGGACAAGAATATGGCTACACCTTC.

This CDR3 reads CASSSLYRLAWPDTQYF. In nucleotides, the CDR3 is TGTGCCAGCAGTTCCCTCTACAGACTAGCATGGCCAGATACGCAGTATTTT. This chain links TRBV27 with TRBJ2-3; 7 nucleotides line up with TRBD2. With 4 bases clipped from V and 4 bases from J, the junction kept 14 bases outside the gene matches. The CDR3 runs to 17 residues. Germline V lookup: CDR1 MNHEY, CDR2 SMNVEV (reference sequence).

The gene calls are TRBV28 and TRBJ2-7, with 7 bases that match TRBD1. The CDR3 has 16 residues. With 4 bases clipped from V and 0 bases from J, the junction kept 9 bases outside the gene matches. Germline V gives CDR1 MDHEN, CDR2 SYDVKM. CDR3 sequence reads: CASSSPQGVLSYEQYF. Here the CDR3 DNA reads TGTGCCAGCAGTTCTCCTCAGGGGGTCCTCTCCTACGAGCAGTACTTC.

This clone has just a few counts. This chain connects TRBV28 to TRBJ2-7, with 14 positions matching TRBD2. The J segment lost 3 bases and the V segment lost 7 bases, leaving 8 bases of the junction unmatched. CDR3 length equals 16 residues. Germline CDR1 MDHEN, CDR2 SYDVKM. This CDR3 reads CASTPGLAGELYEQYF. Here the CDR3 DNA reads TGTGCCAGCACCCCGGGACTAGCGGGGGAACTCTACGAGCAGTACTTC.

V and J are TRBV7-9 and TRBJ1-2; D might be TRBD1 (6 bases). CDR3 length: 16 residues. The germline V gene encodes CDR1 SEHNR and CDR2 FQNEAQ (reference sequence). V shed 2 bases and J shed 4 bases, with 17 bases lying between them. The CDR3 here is CASSLSQGGASYGYTF. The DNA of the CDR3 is TGTGCCAGCAGCTTATCCCAAGGGGGGGCTAGCTATGGCTACACCTTC.

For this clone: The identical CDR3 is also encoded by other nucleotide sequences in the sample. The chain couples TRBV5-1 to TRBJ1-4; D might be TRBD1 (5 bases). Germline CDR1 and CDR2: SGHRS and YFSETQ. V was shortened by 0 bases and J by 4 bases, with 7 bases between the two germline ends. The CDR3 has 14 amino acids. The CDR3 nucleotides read TGCGCCAGCAGCTTGGGGCAGGGTAATGAAAAACTGTTTTTT. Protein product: CASSLGQGNEKLFF.

CDR3 loop: CASSPLAGGYEQYF. The CDR3 nucleotides read TGCGCCAGCAGCCCGCTAGCGGGGGGCTACGAGCAGTACTTC. The chain uses TRBV5-1 and TRBJ2-7, with TRBD2 matching 11 bases. V lost 4 bases and J lost 3; bases outside the gene matches: 3. Germline CDR1 and CDR2: SGHRS and YFSETQ. The length of the CDR3 is 14 residues.

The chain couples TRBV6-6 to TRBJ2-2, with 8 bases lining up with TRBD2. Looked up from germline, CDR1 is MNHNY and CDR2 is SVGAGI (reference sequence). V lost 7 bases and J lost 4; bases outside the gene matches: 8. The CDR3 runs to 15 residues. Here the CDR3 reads CASKQSGRSTGELFF. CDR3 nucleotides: TGTGCCAGCAAACAGAGCGGGAGAAGCACCGGGGAGCTGTTTTTT.

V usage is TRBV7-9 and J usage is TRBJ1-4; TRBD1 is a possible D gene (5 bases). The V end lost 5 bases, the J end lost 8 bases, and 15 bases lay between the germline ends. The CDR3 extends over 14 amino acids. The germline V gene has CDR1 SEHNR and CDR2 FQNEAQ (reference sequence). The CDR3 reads CASSTRGRGEKLFF. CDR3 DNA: TGTGCCAGCAGCACCCGGGGGAGAGGAGAAAAACTGTTTTTT.

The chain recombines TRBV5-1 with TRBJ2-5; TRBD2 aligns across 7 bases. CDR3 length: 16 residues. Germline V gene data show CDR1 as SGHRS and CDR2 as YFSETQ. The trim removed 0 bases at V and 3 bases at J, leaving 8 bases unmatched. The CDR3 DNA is TGCGCCAGCAGCTTGGCCGCCGGGACTATGAAAGAGACCCAGTACTTC. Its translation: CASSLAAGTMKETQYF.